This T cell receptor (beta chain) was captured in a study of cytomegalovirus exposure and HLA in healthy donors (dated by TCRdb to about 2017). The study in broad terms: According to an earlier analysis of 587 of the donors, about 170 million T cells yielded 117 million unique TCR beta sequences and around 280 Gb of sequence data. The number of donors typed differed by locus, with 629-630 for A, B, C, DRB1 and DQB1, roughly 520 for DQA1, over 600 for DPA1, and some 470 for DPB1. Roughly five DR-DQ haplotypes were handled as single units for association and clustering, since linkage in the cohort was strong. Among some 410 genotyped donors of the cohort, an average of approximately 240,000 unique TCR beta nucleotide sequences were sequenced per donor, roughly a sixth of them non-productive. The study aimed to test whether signatures of past pathogen exposure could be identified by cataloging public T cell receptors. The study combined high-throughput TCR immunosequencing, statistical association of individual TCRs with disease status, and machine learning to predict cytomegalovirus infection status. Genome-wide SNP genotypes for about 60% of the roughly 700 donors were used in a later genetic analysis, which treated that subset as a discovery cohort. In addition to the first cohort of 500 to 850 subjects, a separate validation cohort of 120 different subjects was used. HLA typing included class I and class II loci at four-digit resolution. In a later analysis, previously published TCR beta repertoires from several hundred donors were re-analyzed and high-resolution HLA genotyping was added so that TCR occurrence patterns could be studied. Donor age, sex, ethnicity and CMV serostatus were collected together with the repertoire data. Rather than using new phenotypic data, the later analysis identified candidate immune exposures from TCR beta sequences and from how often those sequences occurred across donors. An earlier analysis of around 640 of the donors used high-throughput TCR beta sequencing to judge whether each TCR beta V gene segment behaved as functional or pseudogenic. All discovery cohort repertoires had been generated using a single sequencing platform. Approximately 310 gigabases of sequencing data and approximately 80 million unique TCR sequences were included in an early release covering several hundred HLA-typed donors. The study used immunosequencing to profile the T cell repertoires of approximately 690 subjects and linked those repertoires to cytomegalovirus serostatus. The genetic ancestry cluster associated with self-reported Caucasian donors included over 65% of the 350 to 500 genotyped donors.

The method was the immunoSEQ multiplex PCR assay. For the multiplex PCR, a mixture combining 60 forward primers for TCR Vbeta segments and 13 reverse primers for TCR Jbeta segments was used. The CDR3 region of rearranged TCR beta genes was amplified from genomic DNA with a multiplex PCR assay. Amplified TCR beta libraries were sequenced as 87-base-pair reads on the Illumina HiSeq System. Regarding the original processing steps: Across the 500 to 850 repertoires, a later analysis counted 80 million or so unique TCR beta chains, some 11 million of which were shared by at least two donors. Raw reads were error-corrected and collapsed into unique sequences with a nearest-neighbor algorithm that merged closely related sequences to remove PCR and sequencing errors. Alignment of CDR3 sequences to IMGT reference sequences was used to assign V, D and J gene segments. For a sequence to be retained, a match of at least six nucleotides to both a V gene segment and a J gene segment was required. Rearrangements were classified as productive when the CDR3 lacked stop codons and remained in frame with V and J, and all other rearrangements were classified as non-productive. CDR3 was defined by IMGT convention, running from the second conserved V-encoded cysteine to the conserved J-encoded phenylalanine. The earlier analysis of roughly 590 of the donors excluded any sequence lacking an unambiguous match to a single V gene segment. In an earlier analysis of 587 of the donors, a V segment was called functional when productive rearrangements were above 56.7%, and segregating when the standard deviation between donors exceeded 5%. A statistical classification framework was built to diagnose cytomegalovirus status from the catalog of TCR beta chain sequences. In a later analysis, TCR nucleotide sequences were compared against IMGT/GENE-DB human TR gene sequences so that V and J genes could be assigned. In a later analysis, CDR3 sequences and most-parsimonious VDJ recombination scenarios were assigned using the TCRdist pipeline. In a later analysis, each TCR beta chain was defined by its CDR3 amino acid sequence together with its V-gene family, and reads lacking a unique V-gene family were excluded. To address suspected cross-contamination and a sequencing artifact, a later analysis removed some 620 highly shared, low-generation-probability nucleotide sequences. A later analysis calculated a clonal expansion index for each public chain from normalized within-repertoire ranks of inferred template counts. Generation probabilities in a later analysis came from a VDJ recombination model fitted to out-of-frame rearrangements, and those results were checked against IGoR. A later analysis scored TCR-TCR, TCR-HLA and TCR-CMV co-occurrence with hypergeometric tests, applying a repertoire-size bias correction to TCR pairs. To estimate false discovery rates, a later analysis permuted the HLA or CMV assignments 20 times. In a later analysis, co-occurring TCRs were grouped using DBSCAN, and TCRdist sequence similarity was added for clustering within HLA-allele-positive subsets. Repertoires with fewer than 30,000 or more than 120,000 public chains were left out of co-occurrence clustering, as were a few repertoires with anomalous nucleotide sharing. Imported from immuneACCESS, the table was reduced by TCRdb to in-frame sequences with V and J called. These copies leave out some clones; in studies compared against another copy, an unresolved V gene accounts for under half, and the cause of the remainder is not known. The D gene and trimming were derived from the DNA, and the V and J assignments and clone size from that table. Present in this sample are about 130,000 clones, 70% to 85% of which were seen just once. Of the sample, approximately 4.2% is held by the ten largest clones.

In this sample, this clone turned up once. Its binding antigen is unknown. No base quality information exists; no much larger clone differs at one position. The cohort was made up of several hundred healthy bone marrow donors. At the time of sampling, every cohort member was nominally healthy, though immune exposures that went unrecorded were likely present. The donor was CMV seropositive and was included in the group of 250 to 350 seropositive cohort members. Each donor provided a peripheral blood sample, and peripheral blood mononuclear cells were used for TCR beta sequencing. The Qiagen DNeasy Blood Extraction Kit was used to extract genomic DNA from the blood cell samples. The paper as a whole reports these results and caveats: A later analysis found that TCR association rates varied across HLA loci, with DRB1 alleles showing the most associated TCRs and HLA-C alleles the fewest. A further reported finding was that TCR beta sequences accurately predicted the HLA-A and HLA-B alleles for most subjects in the first cohort. Correlated functional status among segregating V segments might be attributable to linkage disequilibrium, but an unknown experimental factor could not be ruled out. Most TCR sequences were seen in very few donors, while some public TCRs were found in many individuals. In a later analysis, about 16,000 TCR beta sequences were associated with specific HLA alleles at a false discovery rate of 0.05. In a later analysis, HLA-associated TCR beta chains were found to be more clonally expanded and to have lower generation probabilities than equally common non-associated chains. Immune exposure information for the cohort was limited to CMV serostatus. In an earlier analysis of around 600 of the donors, most TCR beta V segments were observed in productive rearrangements about 87% or about 30% of the time, broadly matching IMGT annotations. Assigning TCR associations to individual alleles was difficult when HLA alleles, especially DR and DQ, strongly co-occurred. In the study, 150 to 200 TCR beta chains were listed as associated with cytomegalovirus. A group of highly shared sequence variants was considered likely to be a technical artifact of the sequencing pipeline. A few of the identified cytomegalovirus-associated TCR beta chains were confirmed in vitro to be specific for cytomegalovirus antigens. In both the original and validation cohorts, the classifier was reported to diagnose cytomegalovirus status with high specificity and sensitivity. It was suggested by the authors that the approach could potentially be generalized to other disease states and immunological phenotypes. Roughly uniform sequencing depth across donors was assumed in presence/absence analyses, although this assumption may not hold. HLA typing was unavailable for some donors at each locus, so association tests used only the typed subset. In this cohort, only TCR beta chains were sequenced, and detectable features were limited by the absence of alpha or paired-chain data. According to a later genetic analysis, donors in an Asian-associated ancestry cluster had fewer N-insertions in productive TCRs than the approximately 690-donor mean. Because counts were too low, more than 15 rarely observed V segments, including chromosome 9 orphons, were excluded from the earlier analysis of some 540 of the donors. In a later analysis, most CMV-associated TCR beta chains were found to appear HLA-restricted, with HLA associations seemingly driven largely by CMV exposure. V-gene and J-gene trimming of TCR beta chains was associated with a missense DCLRE1C variant in a later genetic analysis, and the association was replicated in an independent cohort. According to a later analysis, parvovirus B19, influenza, CMV and Epstein-Barr virus appeared linked to several top co-occurrence clusters.

Sequences were obtained from PBMCs. This TCR derives from a male donor in good health and CMV-seropositive.

The CDR3 reads as follows: CASSQSRRASRAQYF. The DNA is TGCGCCAGCAGTCAATCGAGGAGGGCAAGCCGGGCCCAGTACTTC. The rearrangement combines TRBV23-1 with TRBJ2-5; TRBD2 is possibly the D segment (6 matching bases). TRBV23-1 is noted as an ORF with a role that remains uncertain. V is pared back by 0 bases and J by 9 bases, with 17 bases lying between the germline termini. Reading from cysteine to phenylalanine, the CDR3 counts 15 amino acids. Of the read, only the CDR3 DNA is kept; its 45 bases are in frame from base 1.